The clone carrying this TCR beta chain came up once. Its antigen remains unidentified. One end of the junction does not line up with germline, which may come from a read error. The data originate from a study of esophageal squamous cell carcinoma under preoperative chemotherapy. Overall study context: Both tumor-infiltrating lymphocytes and peripheral blood T cells were profiled. Findings of the study overall: Clonal contraction, more than amplification, hit abundant clones after paclitaxel-nedaplatin.

Time point defined: after preoperative PTX-NDP chemotherapy. Before surgery, patients were given preoperative paclitaxel-nedaplatin chemotherapy. The CDR3 loop spans 15 amino acids. Looked up from germline, CDR1 is SGHVS and CDR2 is FQNEAQ. TCRdb re-called the PCR reads through MiXCR, storing one row per CDR3 protein. The repertoire has 32,000 or so distinct CDR3 sequences, around half of them found once; the top ten carry roughly 23%. The material was obtained from a patient given preoperative chemotherapy. This receptor was identified in a human donor with esophageal squamous cell carcinoma. The donor label of this sample is uncertain. The chain has TRBV7-8 and TRBJ2-4; D perhaps matches TRBD1 (5 bases). The CDR3 DNA is TGTGCCAGCAGCTCAGGGCTGTGCGCCAAAAATACGCAGTACTTT. It specifies CASSSGLCAKNTQYF.